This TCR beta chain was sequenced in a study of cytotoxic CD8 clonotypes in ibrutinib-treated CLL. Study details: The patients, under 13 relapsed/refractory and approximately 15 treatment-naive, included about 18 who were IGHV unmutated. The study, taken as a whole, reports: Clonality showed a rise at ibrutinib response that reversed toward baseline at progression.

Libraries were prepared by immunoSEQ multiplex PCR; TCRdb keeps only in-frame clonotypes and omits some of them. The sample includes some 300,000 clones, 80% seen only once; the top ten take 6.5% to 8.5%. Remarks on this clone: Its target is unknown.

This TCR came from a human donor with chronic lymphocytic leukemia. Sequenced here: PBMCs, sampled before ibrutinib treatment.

For the CDR3, the DNA is TGTGCCTGGAGTGATCTAGCGGGAGGAAATCCCCAAGAGACCCAGTACTTC. Translated: CAWSDLAGGNPQETQYF. The rearrangement uses TRBV30 and TRBJ2-5, with 11 bases that match TRBD2. The CDR3 consists of 17 residues. Germline V gives CDR1 GTSNPN, CDR2 SVGIG (reference sequence). Losses at the gene ends were 1 base for V and 1 base for J; bases not matched to a gene: 8.